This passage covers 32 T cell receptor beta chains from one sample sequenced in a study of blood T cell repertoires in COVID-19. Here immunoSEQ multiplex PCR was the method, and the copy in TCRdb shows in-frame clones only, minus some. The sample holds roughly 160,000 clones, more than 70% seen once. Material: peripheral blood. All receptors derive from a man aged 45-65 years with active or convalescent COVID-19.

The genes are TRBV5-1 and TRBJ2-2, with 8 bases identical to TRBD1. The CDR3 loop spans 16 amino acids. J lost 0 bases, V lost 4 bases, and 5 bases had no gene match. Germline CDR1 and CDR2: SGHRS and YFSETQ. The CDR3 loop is CASSRGTGTNTGELFF. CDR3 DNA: TGCGCCAGCAGCAGAGGGACAGGAACGAACACCGGGGAGCTGTTTTTT.

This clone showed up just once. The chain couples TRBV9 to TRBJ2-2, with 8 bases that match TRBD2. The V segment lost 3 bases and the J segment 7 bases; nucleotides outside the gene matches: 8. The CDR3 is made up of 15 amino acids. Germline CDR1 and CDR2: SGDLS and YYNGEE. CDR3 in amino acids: CASSAGGGKDGELFF. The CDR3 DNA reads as TGTGCCAGCAGCGCCGGCGGGGGGAAGGACGGGGAGCTGTTTTTT.

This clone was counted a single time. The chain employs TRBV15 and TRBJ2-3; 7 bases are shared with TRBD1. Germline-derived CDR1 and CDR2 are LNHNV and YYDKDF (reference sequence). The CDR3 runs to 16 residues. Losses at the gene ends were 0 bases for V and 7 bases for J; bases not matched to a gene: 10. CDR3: CATSRDRGQGWNTQYF. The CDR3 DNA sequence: TGTGCCACCAGCAGAGATAGGGGGCAGGGATGGAATACGCAGTATTTT.

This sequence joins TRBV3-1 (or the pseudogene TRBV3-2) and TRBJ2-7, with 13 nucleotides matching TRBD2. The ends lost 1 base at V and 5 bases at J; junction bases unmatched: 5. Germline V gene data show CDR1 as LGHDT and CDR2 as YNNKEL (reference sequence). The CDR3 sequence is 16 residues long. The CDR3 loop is CASSQVGTSGIDEQYF. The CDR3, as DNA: TGTGCCAGCAGCCAAGTAGGGACTAGCGGGATAGACGAGCAGTACTTC.

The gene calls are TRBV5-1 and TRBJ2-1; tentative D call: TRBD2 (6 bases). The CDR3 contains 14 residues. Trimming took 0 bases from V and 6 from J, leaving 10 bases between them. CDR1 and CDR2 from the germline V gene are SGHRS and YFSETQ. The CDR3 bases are TGCGCCAGCAGCTTGGGGGGCGGGACCAATGAGCAGTTCTTC. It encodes CASSLGGGTNEQFF. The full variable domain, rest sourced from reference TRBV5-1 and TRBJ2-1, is KAGVTQTPRYLIKTRGQQVTLSCSPISGHRSVSWYQQTPGQGLQFLFEYFSETQRNKGNFPGRFSGRQFSNSRSEMNVSTLELGDSALYLCASSLGGGTNEQFFGPGTRLTVL.

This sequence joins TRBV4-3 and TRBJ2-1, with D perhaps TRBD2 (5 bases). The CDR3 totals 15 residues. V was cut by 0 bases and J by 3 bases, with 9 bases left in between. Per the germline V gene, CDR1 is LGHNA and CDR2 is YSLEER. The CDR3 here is CASSQESSGYNEQFF. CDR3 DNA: TGCGCCAGCAGCCAAGAGTCGAGCGGCTACAATGAGCAGTTCTTC.

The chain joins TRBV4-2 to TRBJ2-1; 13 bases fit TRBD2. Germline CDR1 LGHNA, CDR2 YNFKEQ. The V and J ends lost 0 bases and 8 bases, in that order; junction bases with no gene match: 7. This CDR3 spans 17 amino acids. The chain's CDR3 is CASSQELAGGVLDEQFF. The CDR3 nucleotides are TGTGCCAGCAGCCAAGAACTAGCGGGGGGGGTCCTCGATGAGCAGTTCTTC.

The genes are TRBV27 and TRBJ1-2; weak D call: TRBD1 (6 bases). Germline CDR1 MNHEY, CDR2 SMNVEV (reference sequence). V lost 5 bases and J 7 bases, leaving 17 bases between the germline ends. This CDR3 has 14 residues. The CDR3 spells CASSGSSQGFGYTF. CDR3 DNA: TGTGCCAGCAGTGGTTCCTCACAGGGATTTGGCTACACCTTC.

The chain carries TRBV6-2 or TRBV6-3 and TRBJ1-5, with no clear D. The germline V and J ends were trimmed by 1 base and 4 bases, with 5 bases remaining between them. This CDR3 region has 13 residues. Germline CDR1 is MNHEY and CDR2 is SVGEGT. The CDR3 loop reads CASSYFGNQPQHF. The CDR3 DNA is TGTGCCAGCAGTTACTTCGGGAATCAGCCCCAGCATTTT.

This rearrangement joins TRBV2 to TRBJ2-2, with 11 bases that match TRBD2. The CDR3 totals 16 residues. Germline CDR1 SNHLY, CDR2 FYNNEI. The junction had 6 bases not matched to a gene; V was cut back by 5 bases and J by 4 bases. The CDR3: CASSSGLAGITGELFF. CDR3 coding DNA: TGTGCCAGCAGTTCCGGACTAGCGGGTATCACCGGGGAGCTGTTTTTT.

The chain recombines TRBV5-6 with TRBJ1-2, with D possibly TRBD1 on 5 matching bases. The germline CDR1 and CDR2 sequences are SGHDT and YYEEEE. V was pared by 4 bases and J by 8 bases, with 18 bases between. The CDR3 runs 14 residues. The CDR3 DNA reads TGTGCCAGCAGCCCACGCTCGCAGGGTGGCGGCTACACCTTC. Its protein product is CASSPRSQGGGYTF.

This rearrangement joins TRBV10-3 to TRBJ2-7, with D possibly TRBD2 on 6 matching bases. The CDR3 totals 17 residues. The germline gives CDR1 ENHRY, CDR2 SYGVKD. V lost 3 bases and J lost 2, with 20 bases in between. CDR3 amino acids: CAISDRASRRETYEQYF. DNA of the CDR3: TGTGCCATCAGTGACCGGGCCTCGCGGAGGGAAACCTACGAGCAGTACTTC.

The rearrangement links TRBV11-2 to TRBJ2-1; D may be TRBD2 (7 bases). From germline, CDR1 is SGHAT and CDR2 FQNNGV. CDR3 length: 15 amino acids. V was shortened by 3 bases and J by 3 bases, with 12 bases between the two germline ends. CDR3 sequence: CASSLGGQNYNEQFF. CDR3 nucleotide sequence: TGTGCCAGCAGCTTGGGGGGGCAGAACTACAATGAGCAGTTCTTC.

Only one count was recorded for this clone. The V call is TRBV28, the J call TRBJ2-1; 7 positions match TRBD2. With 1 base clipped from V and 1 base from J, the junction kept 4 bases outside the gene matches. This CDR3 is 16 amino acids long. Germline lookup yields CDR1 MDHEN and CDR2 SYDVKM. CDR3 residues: CASSLYPAGSYNEQFF. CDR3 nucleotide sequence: TGTGCCAGCAGTTTATATCCAGCGGGGTCCTACAATGAGCAGTTCTTC.

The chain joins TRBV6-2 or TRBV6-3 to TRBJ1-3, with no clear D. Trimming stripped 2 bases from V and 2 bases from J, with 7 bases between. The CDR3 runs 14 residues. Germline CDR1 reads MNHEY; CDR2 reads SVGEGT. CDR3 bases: TGTGCCAGCAGTTACCGGGTCCCTGGAAACACCATATATTTT. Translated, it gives CASSYRVPGNTIYF.

CDR3 region: CATLDFGRGLSGYTF. In DNA form, the CDR3 reads TGTGCCACCCTAGATTTCGGCAGGGGGCTATCTGGCTACACCTTC. The chain couples TRBV19 to TRBJ1-2; TRBD1 aligns across 8 bases. J gave up 7 bases and V 10 bases, and 17 bases lay outside the gene matches. The germline V gene has CDR1 LNHDA and CDR2 SQIVND (reference sequence). The CDR3 is 15 amino acids. Supplemented by reference TRBV19 and TRBJ1-2, the full variable domain reads DGGITQSPKYLFRKEGQNVTLSCEQNLNHDAMYWYRQDPGQGLRLIYYSQIVNDFQKGDIAEGYSVSREKKESFPLTVTSAQKNPTAFYLCATLDFGRGLSGYTFGSGTRLTVV.

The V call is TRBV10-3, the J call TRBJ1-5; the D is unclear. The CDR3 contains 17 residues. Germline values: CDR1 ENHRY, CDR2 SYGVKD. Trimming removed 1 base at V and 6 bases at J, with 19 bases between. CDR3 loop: CAISEYAYPERIQPQHF. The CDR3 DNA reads TGTGCCATCAGTGAGTATGCCTACCCTGAGCGTATTCAGCCCCAGCATTTT.

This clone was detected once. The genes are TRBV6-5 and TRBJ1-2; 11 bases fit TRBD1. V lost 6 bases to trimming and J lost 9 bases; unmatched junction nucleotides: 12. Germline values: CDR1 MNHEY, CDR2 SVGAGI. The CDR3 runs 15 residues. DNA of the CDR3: TGTGCCAGCAGCTCCTGGGACAGGGGGACGTGGAGCTACACCTTC. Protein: CASSSWDRGTWSYTF.

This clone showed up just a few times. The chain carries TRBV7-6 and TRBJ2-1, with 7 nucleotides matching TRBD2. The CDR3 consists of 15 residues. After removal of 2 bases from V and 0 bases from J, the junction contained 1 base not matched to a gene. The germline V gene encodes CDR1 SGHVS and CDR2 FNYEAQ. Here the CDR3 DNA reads TGTGCCAGCAGCTTATCGGGGGGCTCCTACAATGAGCAGTTCTTC. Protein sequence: CASSLSGGSYNEQFF.

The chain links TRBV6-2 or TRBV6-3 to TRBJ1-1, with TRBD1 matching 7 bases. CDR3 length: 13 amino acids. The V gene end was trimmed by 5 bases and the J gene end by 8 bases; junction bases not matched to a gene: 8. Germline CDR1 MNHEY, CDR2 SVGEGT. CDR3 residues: CASSDTQGPEAFF. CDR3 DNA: TGTGCCAGCAGTGATACACAGGGGCCGGAAGCTTTCTTT.

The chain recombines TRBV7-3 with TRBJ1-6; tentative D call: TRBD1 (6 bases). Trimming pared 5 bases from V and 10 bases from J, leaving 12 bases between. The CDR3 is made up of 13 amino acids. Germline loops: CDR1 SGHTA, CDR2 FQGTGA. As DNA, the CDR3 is TGTGCCAGCAGCCCAGGGGCAGGCTCACCCCTCCACTTT. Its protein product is CASSPGAGSPLHF.

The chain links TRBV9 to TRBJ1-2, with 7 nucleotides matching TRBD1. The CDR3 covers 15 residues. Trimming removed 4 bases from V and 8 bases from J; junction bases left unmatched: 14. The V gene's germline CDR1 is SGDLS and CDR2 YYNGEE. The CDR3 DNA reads TGTGCCAGCAGCCTTAGATTGACAGGGACCGAGGGCTACACCTTC. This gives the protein CASSLRLTGTEGYTF.

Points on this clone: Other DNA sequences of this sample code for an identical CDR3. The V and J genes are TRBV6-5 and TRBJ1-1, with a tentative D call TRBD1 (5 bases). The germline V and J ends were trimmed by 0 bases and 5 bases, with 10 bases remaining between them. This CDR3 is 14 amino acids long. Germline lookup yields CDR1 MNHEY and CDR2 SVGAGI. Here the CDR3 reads CASSYSGGRTEAFF. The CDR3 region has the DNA TGTGCCAGCAGTTACTCCGGGGGTAGAACTGAAGCTTTCTTT.

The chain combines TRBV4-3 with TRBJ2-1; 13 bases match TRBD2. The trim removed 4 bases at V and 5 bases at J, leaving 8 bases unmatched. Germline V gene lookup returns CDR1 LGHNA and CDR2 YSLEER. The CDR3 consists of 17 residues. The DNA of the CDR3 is TGCGCCAGCAGCCCCATGCTCGGGACTAGCGGGGACAATGAGCAGTTCTTC. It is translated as CASSPMLGTSGDNEQFF.

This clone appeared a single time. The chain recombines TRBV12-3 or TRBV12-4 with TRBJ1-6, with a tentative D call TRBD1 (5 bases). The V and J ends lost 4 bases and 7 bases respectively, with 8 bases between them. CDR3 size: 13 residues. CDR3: CASSWDLNSPLHF. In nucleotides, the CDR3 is TGTGCCAGCAGTTGGGACTTAAATTCACCCCTCCACTTT.

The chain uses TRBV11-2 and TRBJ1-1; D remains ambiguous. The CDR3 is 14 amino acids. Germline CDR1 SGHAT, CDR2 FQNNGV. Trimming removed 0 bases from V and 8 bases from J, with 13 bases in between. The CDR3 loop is CASSLERAGYEAFF. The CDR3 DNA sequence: TGTGCCAGCAGCTTAGAGAGGGCAGGATACGAAGCTTTCTTT.

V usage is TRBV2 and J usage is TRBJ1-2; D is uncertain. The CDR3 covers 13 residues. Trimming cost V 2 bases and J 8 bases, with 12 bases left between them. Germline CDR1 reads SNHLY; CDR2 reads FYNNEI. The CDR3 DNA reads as TGTGCCAGCAGTGAATCGGGGATTCAAGGCTACACCTTC. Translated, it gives CASSESGIQGYTF. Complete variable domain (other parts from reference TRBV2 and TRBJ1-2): EPEVTQTPSHQVTQMGQEVILRCVPISNHLYFYWYRQILGQKVEFLVSFYNNEISEKSEIFDDQFSVERPDGSNFTLKIRSTKLEDSAMYFCASSESGIQGYTFGSGTRLTVV.

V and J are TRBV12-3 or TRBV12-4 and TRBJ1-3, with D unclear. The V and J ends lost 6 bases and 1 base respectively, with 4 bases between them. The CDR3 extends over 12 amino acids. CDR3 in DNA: TGTGCCAGCAGCTTTTCTGGAAACACCATATATTTT. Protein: CASSFSGNTIYF.

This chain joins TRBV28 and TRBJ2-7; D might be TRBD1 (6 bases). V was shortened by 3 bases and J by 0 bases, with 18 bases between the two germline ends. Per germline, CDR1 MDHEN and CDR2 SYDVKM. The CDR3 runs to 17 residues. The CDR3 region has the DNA TGTGCCAGCAGTTTGCTTCAGGGGCAAATGATCTCCTACGAGCAGTACTTC. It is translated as CASSLLQGQMISYEQYF.

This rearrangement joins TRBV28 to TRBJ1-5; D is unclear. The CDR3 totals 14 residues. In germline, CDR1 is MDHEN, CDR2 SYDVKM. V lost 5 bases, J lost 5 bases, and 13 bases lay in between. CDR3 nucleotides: TGTGCCAGCAGTAATACTGGGAGGTATCAGCCCCAGCATTTT. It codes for CASSNTGRYQPQHF.

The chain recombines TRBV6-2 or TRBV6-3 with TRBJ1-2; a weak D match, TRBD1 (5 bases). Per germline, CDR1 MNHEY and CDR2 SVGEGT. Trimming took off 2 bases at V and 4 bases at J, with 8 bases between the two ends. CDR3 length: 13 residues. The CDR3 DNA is TGTGCCAGCAGTTACGAACAGGTCTATGGCTACACCTTC. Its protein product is CASSYEQVYGYTF.

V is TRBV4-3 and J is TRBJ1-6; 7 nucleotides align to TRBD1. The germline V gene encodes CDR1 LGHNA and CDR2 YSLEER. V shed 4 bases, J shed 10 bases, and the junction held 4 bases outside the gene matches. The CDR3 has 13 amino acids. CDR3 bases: TGCGCCAGCAGCCGACAGGGCAACTCACCCCTCCACTTT. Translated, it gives CASSRQGNSPLHF.